These T cell receptor beta chains were read from a single sample in a study of cytomegalovirus exposure and HLA in healthy donors. Assay: immunoSEQ multiplex PCR; the TCRdb copy retains only in-frame clones and omits some. This sample has around 150,000 clones, with approximately 90% found just once. The material sequenced was PBMCs. The source is a young man in good health and CMV-seronegative. CDR3s include the opening cysteine and the closing phenylalanine or tryptophan. Each record gives: J gene, clone size, V gene, D gene, CDR3 DNA, CDR3 protein. A D gene is named only where the DNA matches it firmly. Clone size is not always given. Where it is, it says once, few, many or a class for expanded clones.

TRBJ1-3,-,TRBV4-2,-,TGTGCCAGCAGCCAATTCCCCGACGCAGGTCAAATTGGAAACACCATATATTTT,CASSQFPDAGQIGNTIYF
TRBJ2-7,few,TRBV27,-,TGTGCCAGCAGTTTGTTTGGGACAATCTCCTACGAGCAGTACTTC,CASSLFGTISYEQYF
TRBJ2-7,-,TRBV4-1,-,TGCGCCAGCAGCCAAGAGCAAGGGGGGGGGTACGAGCAGTACTTC,CASSQEQGGGYEQYF
TRBJ1-2,once,TRBV5-1,-,TGCGCCAGCAGCTTGCTGTCTTGGGGGGTCGAGAAAGGCTACACCTTC,CASSLLSWGVEKGYTF
TRBJ1-1,-,TRBV19,-,TGTGCCAGTAGTACCCCCTCTATCAGGGTGATCACTGAAGCTTTCTTT,CASSTPSIRVITEAFF
TRBJ1-2,-,TRBV27,-,TGTGCCAGCAGCTTTCGCGTAACTAACTATGGCTACACCTTC,CASSFRVTNYGYTF
TRBJ2-2,-,TRBV5-4,TRBD1,TGTGCCAGCAGCCCCCCTGGGACAGGGGTGGTCGGGGAGCTGTTTTTT,CASSPPGTGVVGELFF
TRBJ2-5,-,TRBV6-1,-,TGTGCCAGCAGTGATAGCGGTGGGGCCGGGGAGACCCAGTACTTC,CASSDSGGAGETQYF
TRBJ2-5,-,TRBV9,-,TGTGCCAGCAGCCAAGGAGGGGGGGCGCCCCGAGAGACCCAGTACTTC,CASSQGGGAPRETQYF
TRBJ2-2,-,TRBV9,TRBD2,TGTGCCAGCAGCGTAGAGGCGGGAGGCGCGGGCACCGGGGAGCTGTTTTTT,CASSVEAGGAGTGELFF
TRBJ2-3,-,TRBV11-3,TRBD2,TGTGCCAGCAGCTTGGGACTAGCGGGGTCTACGCAGTATTTT,CASSLGLAGSTQYF
TRBJ2-3,-,TRBV5-1,TRBD2,TGCGCCAGCAGCGGCAGCGGGGGGGGTGATACGCAGTATTTT,CASSGSGGGDTQYF
TRBJ1-1,-,TRBV15,-,TGTGCCACCAGCAGGCGGGGGGACCACACTGAAGCTTTCTTT,CATSRRGDHTEAFF
TRBJ1-5,-,TRBV30,-,TGTGCCTGGAGTGTCCGCGGGAGGCGGCCCCAGCATTTT,CAWSVRGRRPQHF
TRBJ1-5,once,TRBV19,TRBD1,TGTGCCAGTAGTTTATCGGACGATAGTAGTATTCTCGACAGGGCAAATCAGCCCCAGCATTTT,CASSLSDDSSILDRANQPQHF
TRBJ1-4,-,TRBV2,TRBD1,TGTGCCAGCAGTGAGGCCCAGGGGGCGCGGAAACTGTTTTTT,CASSEAQGARKLFF
TRBJ2-1,-,TRBV18,-,TGTGCCAGCTCACCCGGATTTGTGGGGCTAGAGAGCAATGAGCAGTTCTTC,CASSPGFVGLESNEQFF
TRBJ2-2,once,TRBV5-1,-,TGCGCCAGCAGCTTGTTAAGGGGCGCGAACACCGGGGAGCTGTTTTTT,CASSLLRGANTGELFF
TRBJ1-6,-,TRBV5-4,-,TGTGCCAGCAGCTTGGTTCAGTCCAATTCACCCCTCCACTTT,CASSLVQSNSPLHF
TRBJ1-5,-,TRBV27,-,TGTGCCAGCAGTCGAGGACAGACTAATCAGCCCCAGCATTTT,CASSRGQTNQPQHF
TRBJ2-2,-,TRBV18,TRBD1,TGTGCCAGCTCACTTCGGGTCGGGACAGGGAGAGTTGTCGCCGGGGAGCTGTTTTTT,CASSLRVGTGRVVAGELFF
TRBJ2-5,once,TRBV27,TRBD2,TGTGCCAGCAGTCCTAGCGGGGGGGCCGGTGAGACCCAGTACTTC,CASSPSGGAGETQYF
TRBJ2-1,-,TRBV10-2,-,TGCGCCAGCAGTGACGCGGGAAGGGGTTTTTTCTTC,CASSDAGRGFFF
TRBJ2-1,-,TRBV27,TRBD2,TGTGCCAGCAGTTTGCGGCGGGGGTACAATGAGCAGTTCTTC,CASSLRRGYNEQFF
TRBJ2-3,-,TRBV18,-,TGTGCCAGCTCACCACTACACACAGATACGCAGTATTTT,CASSPLHTDTQYF
TRBJ2-3,-,TRBV27,TRBD1,TGTGCCAGCAGTTTTTCGGGACAGAGCACAGATACGCAGTATTTT,CASSFSGQSTDTQYF
TRBJ1-6,-,TRBV6-1,-,TGTGCCAGCAGTGGAGACTATAATTCACCCCTCCACTTT,CASSGDYNSPLHF
TRBJ2-2,-,TRBV6-1,-,TGTGCCAGCAGTGAAGTAGGGCAGGGATTCCCCGGGGAGCTGTTTTTT,CASSEVGQGFPGELFF
TRBJ1-4,few,TRBV7-6,-,TGTGCCAGCAGCTTAGGTAGTGGACATCTCTTTTTT,CASSLGSGHLFF
TRBJ1-5,-,TRBV5-1,-,TGCGCCAGCAGCTTGGGGCAGGGAAGCAATCAGCCCCAGCATTTT,CASSLGQGSNQPQHF
TRBJ1-1,-,TRBV25-1,TRBD1,TGTGCCAGCAGTGCGGACAGGGGACAGACTGAAGCTTTCTTT,CASSADRGQTEAFF
TRBJ1-1,-,TRBV6-6,-,TGTGCCAGCAGTCCCTTAGGGGAGGACACTGAAGCTTTCTTT,CASSPLGEDTEAFF
TRBJ2-1,-,TRBV7-8,-,TGTGCCAGCAGCTTAACCCCAACGTCTAGATTAGGTGAGCAGTTCTTC,CASSLTPTSRLGEQFF
TRBJ1-1,-,TRBV5-4,-,TGTGCCAGCAGCTGGACTAACACTGAAGCTTTCTTT,CASSWTNTEAFF
TRBJ1-2,-,TRBV9,-,TGTGCCAGCAGCCCGAGACCGTCAGGGGATCCGGGCTACACCTTC,CASSPRPSGDPGYTF